This T cell receptor beta chain was identified during a study of human T cells and chemical hapten exposure. What the library attached to individual cDNA molecules were unique molecular identifiers. TCRdb re-derived calls from the RACE reads in MiXCR, one entry per CDR3 protein. The data contain around 350,000 distinct CDR3 sequences, around 5.5% of them seen just once; the ten biggest clones take up around 8.6%. Time point indicated: pre-sensitization, week 0. The treatment here: therapeutic diphenylcyclopropenone sensitization with weekly scalp DPC. V was trimmed by 7 bases and J by 5 bases, leaving 15 bases between them. Per germline, CDR1 DFQATT and CDR2 SNEGSKA (reference sequence). The CDR3 consists of 13 residues. This clonotype has more than one count but fewer than ten.

V usage is TRBV20-1 and J usage is TRBJ1-5, with D possibly being TRBD1 (6 bases). This sequence originates from a woman aged 18 to 35 with alopecia areata. Some clones in this sample may be carry-over from other donors' samples. This specimen consisted of whole blood, obtained in connection with sensitization to the hapten diphenylcyclopropenone (DPC). The CDR3, as DNA: TGCAGTGTAACGGACAGTTCAGATCAGCCCCAGCATTTT. Translating gives CSVTDSSDQPQHF.